This T cell receptor beta chain was identified in a study of cytomegalovirus exposure and HLA in healthy donors. In germline, CDR1 is MDHEN, CDR2 SYDVKM. CDR3 length: 14 amino acids. Deletions cut 7 bases from V and 7 bases from J, with 17 bases between. This PCR relied on a set of 60 Vbeta primers and 13 Jbeta primers. Generated by immunoSEQ multiplex PCR, the TCRdb table keeps only in-frame clones and is missing some. The table shows 150,000 to 200,000 clones, with 82% occurring only once. The material sequenced was PBMCs. The sequence was obtained from a boy between 2 and 10 years old in good health and CMV-seronegative. This rearrangement joins TRBV28 to TRBJ1-3; D is possibly TRBD1 (6 bases). This CDR3 reads CASTSGAPRNTIYF. The CDR3 nucleotides read TGTGCCAGCACCTCAGGGGCCCCACGGAACACCATATATTTT.